One sample yielded the 29 T cell receptor beta chains listed below, sequenced in a study of identical twins. MiXCR, run by TCRdb on the 5' RACE reads, gives a single entry per CDR3 protein. The table lists some 790,000 distinct CDR3 sequences, 15% to 20% of them singletons, with about 12% in the top ten. The same data also contributed to another study, on T cells expressing NK-cell markers.

The sample was PBMCs. These receptor sequences come from a woman younger than 30 in good health.

This clonotype was counted many times. Relative to the germline gene, one junction end is altered; a read error may explain this. The gene calls are TRBV5-1 and TRBJ2-1; 8 nucleotides agree with TRBD2. This CDR3 contains 13 residues. The germline V gene has CDR1 SGHRS and CDR2 YFSETQ. CDR3 amino acids: CASSLGLAGEQFF. In DNA form, the CDR3 reads TGTGCCAGCAGTTTAGGACTAGCCGGTGAGCAGTTCTTC. The full variable domain, with the rest looked up from reference TRBV5-1 and TRBJ2-1, is KAGVTQTPRYLIKTRGQQVTLSCSPISGHRSVSWYQQTPGQGLQFLFEYFSETQRNKGNFPGRFSGRQFSNSRSEMNVSTLELGDSALYLCASSLGLAGEQFFGPGTRLTVL.

The CDR3 reads CASRLNSRGRYTGELFF. The CDR3 DNA is TGTGCAAGTCGCTTAAATAGTAGGGGGCGATACACCGGGGAGCTGTTTTTT. The chain combines TRBV12-2 with TRBJ2-2; TRBD1 is the table's D call, not checked against the DNA. TRBV12-2 is given as a pseudogene. This CDR3 is 17 amino acids long.

At least ten counts were recorded for this clonotype. The chain has TRBV6-5 and TRBJ2-3; 11 bases line up with TRBD2. Germline V gene data show CDR1 as MNHEY and CDR2 as SVGAGI. The J segment lost 14 bases and the V segment lost 6 bases, leaving 7 bases of the junction unmatched. CDR3 length: 12 residues. CDR3 coding DNA: TGTGCCAGCAGCCCACTAGCGGGAGTCCCGTATTTT. This encodes CASSPLAGVPYF.

This clonotype has just a few counts. The CDR3 protein is CASSLVGLAGDTDTQYF. The CDR3 DNA reads TGTGCCAGCAGTTTAGTTGGACTAGCGGGGGACACAGATACGCAGTATTTT. J is TRBJ2-3 and V is TRBV12-3 or TRBV12-4; 13 bases fit TRBD2. With 1 base clipped from V and 2 bases from J, the junction kept 3 bases outside the gene matches. The CDR3 is 17 amino acids.

As concerns this clonotype: Because the CDR3 is missing its conserved closing phenylalanine or tryptophan, this is likely a read error. The chain carries TRBV10-1 and TRBJ2-5; D might be TRBD2 (6 bases). Trimming took off 4 bases at V and 7 bases at J, with 16 bases between the two ends. CDR3 length: 14 residues. The germline CDR1 and CDR2 sequences are WNHNN and SYGVQD (reference sequence). The CDR3 reads CASSVADPWGTQYY. DNA of the CDR3: TGCGCCAGCAGTGTAGCGGACCCCTGGGGGACCCAGTACTAC.

This clonotype was detected a few times. The chain uses TRBV5-1 and TRBJ2-1; weak D call: TRBD1 (5 bases). The V and J ends lost 4 bases and 4 bases respectively, with 9 bases between them. Germline V CDR1 and CDR2: SGHRS, YFSETQ. The CDR3 is 13 amino acids. CDR3 in DNA: TGCGCCAGCAGCCTGGACATTTACAATGAGCAGTTCTTC. It is translated as CASSLDIYNEQFF.

The table lists this clonotype with a few counts. V gene TRBV6-1 combines with J gene TRBJ2-7; 7 bases are a match to TRBD2. The V and J ends lost 6 bases and 1 base, in that order; junction bases with no gene match: 12. This CDR3 is built from 16 residues. Germline-derived CDR1 and CDR2 are MNHNS and SASEGT. Written as DNA, the CDR3 is TGTGCCAGCAGGAGAAATGGCGGGAGAAAGTCCTACGAGCAGTACTTC. This codes for CASRRNGGRKSYEQYF.

This clonotype has more than one count but fewer than ten. The chain joins TRBV29-1 to TRBJ1-5; no firm D call. Germline CDR1 reads SQVTM; CDR2 reads ANQGSEA. Trimming removed 5 bases at V and 5 bases at J, with 1 base between. The CDR3 has 9 amino acids. The CDR3 loop reads CSVYQPQHF. CDR3 coding DNA: TGCAGCGTTTATCAGCCCCAGCATTTT.

This clonotype was detected only a few times. The chain couples TRBV12-3 or TRBV12-4 to TRBJ1-2; D is uncertain. V dropped 7 bases and J dropped 3 bases, with 18 bases sitting between them. The CDR3 extends over 15 amino acids. The CDR3 nucleotides read TGTGCCAGCACCCTAGGAGGTAGAAGCGACTATGGCTACACCTTC. It encodes CASTLGGRSDYGYTF.

This clonotype came up a few times. This rearrangement joins TRBV9 to TRBJ2-2; D is possibly TRBD1 or TRBD2 (6 bases each). This CDR3 contains 21 residues. CDR1 is SGDLS, CDR2 YYNGEE, per germline. Trimming cost V 0 bases and J 3 bases, with 27 bases left between them. The CDR3 DNA follows: TGTGCCAGCAGCGTAGGATTGGAGGGGGACATTCGAAGACATTACACCGGGGAGCTGTTTTTT. Its translation is CASSVGLEGDIRRHYTGELFF.

This clonotype turned up a few times. V and J are TRBV7-2 and TRBJ2-1, with unresolved D. Germline lookup yields CDR1 SGHTA and CDR2 FQGNSA. Trimming took 0 bases from V and 6 from J, leaving 6 bases between them. This CDR3 is 13 amino acids long. The CDR3 coding sequence is TGTGCCAGCAGCTTAGCTAGCTTCAATGAGCAGTTCTTC. It codes for CASSLASFNEQFF.

The genes are TRBV7-8 and TRBJ1-1; D remains unclear. This CDR3 contains 13 residues. V was pared by 6 bases and J by 6 bases, with 14 bases between. Germline V lookup: CDR1 SGHVS, CDR2 FQNEAQ. CDR3 in DNA: TGTGCCAGCAGTCCGGACCTTCCCTCTGAAGCTTTCTTT. It specifies CASSPDLPSEAFF. Combining the CDR3 with reference TRBV7-8 and TRBJ1-1 gives the whole variable domain GAGVSQSPRYKVAKRGQDVALRCDPISGHVSLFWYQQALGQGPEFLTYFQNEAQLDKSGLPSDRFFAERPEGSVSTLKIQRTQQEDSAVYLCASSPDLPSEAFFGQGTRLTVV.

At least ten counts were recorded for this clonotype. The DNA for the CDR3 is TGTGCCAGCAGCTTAAGGGCAGGGGAAAGGGTTGAGCAGTACTTC. As protein: CASSLRAGERVEQYF. J is TRBJ2-7 and V is TRBV7-2, with TRBD1 as a possible D gene (6 bases). Trimming pared 2 bases from V and 7 bases from J, leaving 18 bases between. Germline lookup yields CDR1 SGHTA and CDR2 FQGNSA. The CDR3 contains 15 residues.

There are many counts of this clonotype. The rearrangement uses TRBV6-2 or TRBV6-3 and TRBJ2-4; D remains unclear. This CDR3 comprises 14 residues. Germline V gene lookup returns CDR1 MNHEY and CDR2 SVGEGT. Trimming stripped 6 bases from V and 4 bases from J, with 13 bases between. Here the CDR3 reads CASRTRLAKNIQYF. CDR3 nucleotide sequence: TGTGCCAGCAGGACGAGACTGGCTAAAAACATTCAGTACTTC.

This clonotype was seen more than once but under ten times. The chain carries TRBV19 and TRBJ2-1, with 8 bases identical to TRBD2. The CDR3 totals 14 residues. V lost 5 bases to trimming and J lost 9 bases; unmatched junction nucleotides: 9. Per the germline V gene, CDR1 is LNHDA and CDR2 is SQIVND (reference sequence). CDR3 nucleotides: TGTGCCAGTAGTCCCCCGGGACTAGGGGGTGAGCAGTTCTTC. Translated, it gives CASSPPGLGGEQFF.

This clonotype has a single count. The chain recombines TRBV10-2 with TRBJ2-7; D may be TRBD2 (5 bases). The CDR3 has 13 residues. The V gene's germline CDR1 is WSHSY and CDR2 SAAADI. The V and J ends lost 2 bases and 3 bases respectively, with 8 bases between them. In DNA form, the CDR3 reads TGCGCCAGCAGTGAGACTAGATTCTACGAGCAGTACTTC. Amino acids: CASSETRFYEQYF.

This clonotype occurred a few times. This chain links TRBV5-8 with TRBJ2-5; the D gene is possibly TRBD2 (6 bases). The germline gives CDR1 SGHTS, CDR2 YDEGEE. This CDR3 region has 15 residues. Trimming removed 4 bases at V and 2 bases at J, with 15 bases between. The CDR3 DNA sequence: TGTGCCAGCAGCCCGAGGGTCGCGGGGCAAGAGACCCAGTACTTC. The encoded protein is CASSPRVAGQETQYF.

This clonotype was counted many times. This sequence joins TRBV6-5 and TRBJ2-3; the D gene is possibly TRBD2 (6 bases). The CDR3 loop spans 15 amino acids. The V end was cut by 4 bases, the J end by 5 bases, with 16 bases between. Germline CDR1 and CDR2: MNHEY and SVGAGI. The CDR3 here is CASSLEGHGLDTQYF. The CDR3 region has the DNA TGTGCCAGCAGTTTGGAGGGCCACGGGTTAGATACGCAGTATTTT.

This clonotype came up a few times. The V and J genes are TRBV12-3 or TRBV12-4 and TRBJ2-1; possible D gene TRBD1, 5 bases. The CDR3 runs 13 residues. V lost 6 bases, J lost 7 bases, and 13 bases lay in between. The CDR3 nucleotides are TGTGCCAGCAGGGGTTGGGGCTGGAATGAGCAGTTCTTC. This codes for CASRGWGWNEQFF.

CDR3 bases: TGTGCCAGCAGCCGCCGGGGAGGCGAGCAGTACTTC. Its translation is CASSRRGGEQYF. The chain carries TRBV3-1 and TRBJ2-7; tentatively, D is TRBD2 (6 bases). The V end lost 4 bases, the J end lost 6 bases, and 10 bases lay between the germline ends. Germline CDR1 is LGHDT and CDR2 is YNNKEL (reference sequence). The CDR3 loop spans 12 amino acids.

The J gene is TRBJ2-5, the V gene TRBV20-1; the D is unclear. With 2 bases removed from V and 4 bases from J, the gap between germline ends came to 11 bases. Germline V gene data show CDR1 as DFQATT and CDR2 as SNEGSKA (reference sequence). The length of the CDR3 is 13 residues. The CDR3 nucleotides read TGCAGTGCTAGATCCATGGGCCGAGAGACCCAGTACTTC. Residues: CSARSMGRETQYF.

This clonotype appeared a few times. This chain connects TRBV9 to TRBJ2-1; D call uncertain. Deletions cut 1 base from V and 2 bases from J, with 13 bases between. Germline V CDR1 and CDR2: SGDLS, YYNGEE. There are 16 residues in the CDR3. The CDR3 DNA is TGTGCCAGCAGCGTAACGGATTATATCCCCTACAATGAGCAGTTCTTC. This translates into CASSVTDYIPYNEQFF.

The sample holds a few counts of this clonotype. The chain employs TRBV6-1 and TRBJ2-3, with D hard to call. Deletions cut 6 bases from V and 2 bases from J, with 15 bases between. The V gene's germline CDR1 is MNHNS and CDR2 SASEGT. CDR3 length equals 15 residues. The CDR3 loop is CASSRDPLYTDTQYF. The CDR3 DNA reads as TGTGCCAGCAGCCGCGACCCCCTTTACACAGATACGCAGTATTTT.

The rearrangement uses TRBV20-1 and TRBJ2-1; D gene ambiguous. CDR1 and CDR2 (germline): DFQATT, SNEGSKA (reference sequence). Deletions cut 3 bases from V and 2 bases from J, with 20 bases between. The CDR3 has 17 amino acids. The CDR3 reads CSASSPIGARAYNEQFF. In nucleotides, the CDR3 is TGCAGTGCTAGTTCCCCTATAGGCGCCCGGGCCTACAATGAGCAGTTCTTC.

CDR3 region: CASSSPDRGFYEQYF. CDR3 coding DNA: TGTGCCAGCAGTTCCCCAGACAGGGGCTTCTACGAGCAGTACTTC. The rearrangement links TRBV6-5 to TRBJ2-7; 8 nucleotides match TRBD1. Germline loops: CDR1 MNHEY, CDR2 SVGAGI. After removal of 4 bases from V and 3 bases from J, the junction contained 8 bases not matched to a gene. This CDR3 is built from 15 residues.

V usage is TRBV6-4 and J usage is TRBJ2-2; D ambiguous. Germline CDR1 MRHNA, CDR2 SNTAGT. The CDR3 contains 13 residues. V lost 6 bases, J lost 4 bases, and 9 bases lay in between. CDR3 amino acids: CASSPEITGELFF. DNA of the CDR3: TGTGCCAGCAGCCCCGAAATCACCGGGGAGCTGTTTTTT.

This sequence joins TRBV6-5 and TRBJ2-4; 8 bases fit TRBD1. In germline, CDR1 is MNHEY, CDR2 SVGAGI. Trimming cost V 1 base and J 2 bases; bases outside gene matches: 16. The CDR3 has 20 residues. The CDR3 is CASSYFSDRGGVYPKNIQYF. The CDR3 DNA reads TGTGCCAGCAGTTACTTCTCTGACAGGGGTGGGGTTTATCCCAAAAACATTCAGTACTTC.

The rearrangement uses TRBV30 and TRBJ1-5; a weak D match, TRBD1 (6 bases). The CDR3 is 14 amino acids. V lost 3 bases to trimming and J lost 0 bases, with 9 bases between them. Germline V CDR1 and CDR2: GTSNPN, SVGIG (reference sequence). The chain's CDR3 is CAWRPGVSNQPQHF. The CDR3 nucleotides read TGTGCCTGGAGACCAGGGGTTAGCAATCAGCCCCAGCATTTT.

The chain combines TRBV6-1 with TRBJ1-2, with a possible D match to TRBD1 (6 bases). V dropped 5 bases and J dropped 5 bases, with 12 bases sitting between them. The length of the CDR3 is 13 residues. Germline V gives CDR1 MNHNS, CDR2 SASEGT. The CDR3 DNA follows: TGTGCCAGCAGTCAGGGGCTTTGGTATGGCTACACCTTC. Protein sequence: CASSQGLWYGYTF.